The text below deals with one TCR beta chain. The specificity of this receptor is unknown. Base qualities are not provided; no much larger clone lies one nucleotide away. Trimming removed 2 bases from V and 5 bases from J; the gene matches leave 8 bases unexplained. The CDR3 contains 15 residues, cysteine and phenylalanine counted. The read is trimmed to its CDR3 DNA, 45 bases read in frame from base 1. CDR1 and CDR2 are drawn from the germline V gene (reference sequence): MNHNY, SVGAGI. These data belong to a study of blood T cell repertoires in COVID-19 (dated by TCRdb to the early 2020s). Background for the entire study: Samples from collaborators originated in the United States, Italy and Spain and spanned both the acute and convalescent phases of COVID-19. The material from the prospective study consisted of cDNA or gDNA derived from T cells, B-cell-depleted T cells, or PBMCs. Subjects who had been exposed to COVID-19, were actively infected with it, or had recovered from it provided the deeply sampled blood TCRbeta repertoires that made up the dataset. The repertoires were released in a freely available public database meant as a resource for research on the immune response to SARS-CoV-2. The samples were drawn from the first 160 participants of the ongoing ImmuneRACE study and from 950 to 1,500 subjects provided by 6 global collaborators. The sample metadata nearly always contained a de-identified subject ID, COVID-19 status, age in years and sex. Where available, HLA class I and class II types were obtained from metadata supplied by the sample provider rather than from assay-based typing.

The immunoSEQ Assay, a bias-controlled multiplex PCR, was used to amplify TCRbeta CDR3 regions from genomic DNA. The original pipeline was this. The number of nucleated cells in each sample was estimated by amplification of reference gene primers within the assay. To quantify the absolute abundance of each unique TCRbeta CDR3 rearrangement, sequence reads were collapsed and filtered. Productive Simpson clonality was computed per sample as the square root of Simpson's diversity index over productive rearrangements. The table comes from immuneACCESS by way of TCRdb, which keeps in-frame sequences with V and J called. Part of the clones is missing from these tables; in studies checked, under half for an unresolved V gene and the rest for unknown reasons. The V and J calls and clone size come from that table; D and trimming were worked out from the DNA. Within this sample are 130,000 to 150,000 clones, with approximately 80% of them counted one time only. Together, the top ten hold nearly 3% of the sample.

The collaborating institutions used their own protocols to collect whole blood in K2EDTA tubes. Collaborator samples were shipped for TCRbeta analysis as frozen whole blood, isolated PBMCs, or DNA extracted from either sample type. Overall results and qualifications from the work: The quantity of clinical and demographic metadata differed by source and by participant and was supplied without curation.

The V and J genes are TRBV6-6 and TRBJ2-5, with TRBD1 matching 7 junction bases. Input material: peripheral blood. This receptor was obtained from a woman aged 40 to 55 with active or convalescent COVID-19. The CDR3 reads CASSYPTGSLETQYF. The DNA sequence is TGTGCCAGCAGTTACCCGACAGGGTCCTTGGAGACCCAGTACTTC.